The clone carrying this T cell receptor beta chain has only one observation. This specimen comes from a study of blood T cell repertoires in COVID-19. Study-wide background: T cells, B-cell-depleted T cells, or PBMCs provided the cDNA or gDNA that served as material.

Trimming stripped 5 bases from V and 4 bases from J, with 8 bases between. Germline loops: CDR1 SGHDN, CDR2 FVKESK. There are 12 residues in the CDR3. TCRdb's table, derived via immunoSEQ multiplex PCR, lists solely in-frame clones and lacks some. This table has 330,000 or so clones, roughly 87% appearing once. Sequenced sample: PBMCs or T cells enriched from blood (not recorded which). The receptor was derived from a woman aged 30 to 39 who had recovered from COVID-19. This chain joins TRBV14 and TRBJ1-1; D is ambiguous. This CDR3 is CASSDWSTEAFF. CDR3 bases: TGTGCCAGCAGCGATTGGAGCACTGAAGCTTTCTTT.